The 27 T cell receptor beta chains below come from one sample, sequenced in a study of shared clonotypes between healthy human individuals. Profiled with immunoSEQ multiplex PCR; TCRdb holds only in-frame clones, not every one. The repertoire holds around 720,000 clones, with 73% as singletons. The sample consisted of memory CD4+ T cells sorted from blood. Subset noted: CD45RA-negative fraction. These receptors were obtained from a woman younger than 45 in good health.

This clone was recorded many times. CDR3 protein: CASSLGVVNTEAFF. The CDR3 bases are TGCGCCAGCAGCCTGGGAGTGGTGAACACTGAAGCTTTCTTT. V and J are TRBV5-1 and TRBJ1-1, with D hard to call. Germline values: CDR1 SGHRS, CDR2 YFSETQ. This CDR3 has 14 amino acids. V dropped 4 bases and J dropped 0 bases, with 10 bases sitting between them.

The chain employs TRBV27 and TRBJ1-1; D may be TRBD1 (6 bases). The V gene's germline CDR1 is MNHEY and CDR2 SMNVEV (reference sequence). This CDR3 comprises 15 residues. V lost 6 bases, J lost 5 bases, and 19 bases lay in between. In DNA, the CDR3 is TGTGCCAGCAGCCTATCCTGGGGGGCGATAACTGAAGCTTTCTTT. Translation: CASSLSWGAITEAFF.

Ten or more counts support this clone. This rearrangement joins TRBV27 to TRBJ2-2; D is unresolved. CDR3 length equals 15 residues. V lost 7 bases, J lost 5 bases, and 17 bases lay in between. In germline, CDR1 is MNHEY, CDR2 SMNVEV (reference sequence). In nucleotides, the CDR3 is TGTGCCAGCACCGACGTATCCCTAGGGACCGGGGAGCTGTTTTTT. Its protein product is CASTDVSLGTGELFF.

As DNA, the CDR3 is TGTGCCAGCAGCTTGAGGGGTGAGGAGCAGTACTTC. It encodes CASSLRGEEQYF. This chain uses TRBV5-4 with TRBJ2-7; D is perhaps TRBD1 (5 bases). The V and J ends lost 1 base and 7 bases respectively, with 9 bases between them. The CDR3 is 12 amino acids. Germline V gene lookup returns CDR1 SGHNT and CDR2 YYREEE (reference sequence). Based on the CDR3 plus reference TRBV5-4 and TRBJ2-7, the full variable domain is ETGVTQSPTHLIKTRGQQVTLRCSSQSGHNTVSWYQQALGQGPQFIFQYYREEENGRGNFPPRFSGLQFPNYSSELNVNALELDDSALYLCASSLRGEEQYFGPGTRLTVT.

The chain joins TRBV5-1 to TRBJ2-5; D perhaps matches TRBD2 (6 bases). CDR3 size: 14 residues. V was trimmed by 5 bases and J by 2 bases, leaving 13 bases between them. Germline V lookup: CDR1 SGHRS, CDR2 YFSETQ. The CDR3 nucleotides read TGCGCCAGCAGGGTTAGCGGAGTTCAAGAGACCCAGTACTTC. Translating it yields CASRVSGVQETQYF.

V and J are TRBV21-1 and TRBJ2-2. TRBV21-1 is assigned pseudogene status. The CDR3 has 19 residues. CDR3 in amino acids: CASSNIRDRRGPATGELFF. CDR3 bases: TGTGCCAGCAGCAACATCAGGGACCGACGGGGGCCGGCCACCGGGGAGCTGTTTTTT.

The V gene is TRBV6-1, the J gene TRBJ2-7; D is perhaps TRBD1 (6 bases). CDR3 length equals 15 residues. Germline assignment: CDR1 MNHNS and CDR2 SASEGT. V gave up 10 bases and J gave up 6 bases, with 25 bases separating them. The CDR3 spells CATISSWAGVLEQYF. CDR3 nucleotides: TGTGCCACCATATCCAGTTGGGCAGGGGTACTCGAGCAGTACTTC.

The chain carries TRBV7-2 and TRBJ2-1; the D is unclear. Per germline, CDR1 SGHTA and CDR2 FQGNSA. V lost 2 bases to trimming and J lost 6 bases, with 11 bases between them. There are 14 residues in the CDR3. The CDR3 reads CASSLSLARNEQFF. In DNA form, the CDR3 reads TGTGCCAGCAGCTTATCCCTTGCACGCAATGAGCAGTTCTTC. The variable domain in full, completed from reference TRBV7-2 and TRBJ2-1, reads GAGVSQSPSNKVTEKGKDVELRCDPISGHTALYWYRQSLGQGLEFLIYFQGNSAPDKSGLPSDRFSAERTGGSVSTLTIQRTQQEDSAVYLCASSLSLARNEQFFGPGTRLTVL.

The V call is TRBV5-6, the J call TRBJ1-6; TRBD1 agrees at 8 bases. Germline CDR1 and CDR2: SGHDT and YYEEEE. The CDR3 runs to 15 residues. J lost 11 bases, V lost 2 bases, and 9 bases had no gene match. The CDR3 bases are TGTGCCAGCAGCTTTCAGGGGGCGGCCGGGACACCCCTCCACTTT. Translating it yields CASSFQGAAGTPLHF.

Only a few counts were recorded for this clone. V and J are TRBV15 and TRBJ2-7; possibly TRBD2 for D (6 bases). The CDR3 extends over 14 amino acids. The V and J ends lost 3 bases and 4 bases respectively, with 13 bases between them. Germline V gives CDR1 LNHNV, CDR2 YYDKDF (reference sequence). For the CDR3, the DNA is TGTGCCACCAGCAGGTCGGCGGGGTTTTACGAGCAGTACTTC. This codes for CATSRSAGFYEQYF.

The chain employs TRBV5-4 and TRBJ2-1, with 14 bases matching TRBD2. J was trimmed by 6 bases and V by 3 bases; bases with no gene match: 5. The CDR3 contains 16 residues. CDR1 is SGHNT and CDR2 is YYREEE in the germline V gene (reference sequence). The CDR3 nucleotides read TGTGCCAGCAGCTCTGGGACTAGCGGGAGCGGCAATGAGCAGTTCTTC. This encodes CASSSGTSGSGNEQFF.

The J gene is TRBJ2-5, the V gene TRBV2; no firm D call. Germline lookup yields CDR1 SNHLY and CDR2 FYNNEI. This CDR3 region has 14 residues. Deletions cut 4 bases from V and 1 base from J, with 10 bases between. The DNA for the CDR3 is TGTGCCAGCAGTGGAGGCCCCTTCCAAGAGACCCAGTACTTC. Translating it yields CASSGGPFQETQYF.

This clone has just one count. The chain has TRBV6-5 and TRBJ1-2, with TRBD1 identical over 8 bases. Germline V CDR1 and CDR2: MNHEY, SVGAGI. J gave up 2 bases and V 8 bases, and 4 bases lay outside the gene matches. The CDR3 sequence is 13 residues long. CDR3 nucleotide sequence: TGTGCCAGCCAACAGGGGGTAAACTATGGCTACACCTTC. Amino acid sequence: CASQQGVNYGYTF.

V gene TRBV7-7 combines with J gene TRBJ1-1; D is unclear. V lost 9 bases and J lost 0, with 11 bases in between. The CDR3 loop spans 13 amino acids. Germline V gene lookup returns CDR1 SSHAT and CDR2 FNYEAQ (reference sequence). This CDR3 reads CASSATLNTEAFF. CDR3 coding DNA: TGTGCCAGTTCAGCGACTTTGAACACTGAAGCTTTCTTT.

The CDR3 protein is CASSALGTSGRANEQFF. In DNA form, the CDR3 reads TGTGCCAGCAGTGCTTTGGGGACTAGCGGGCGAGCCAATGAGCAGTTCTTC. The rearrangement links TRBV25-1 to TRBJ2-1; 12 positions match TRBD2. The CDR3 is made up of 17 amino acids. Germline lookup yields CDR1 MGHDK and CDR2 SYGVNS. After removal of 4 bases from V and 6 bases from J, the junction contained 10 bases not matched to a gene.

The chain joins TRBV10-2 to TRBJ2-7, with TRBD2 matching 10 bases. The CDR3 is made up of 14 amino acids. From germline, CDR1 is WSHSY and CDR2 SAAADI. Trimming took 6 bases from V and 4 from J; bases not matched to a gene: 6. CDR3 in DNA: TGCGCCAGCAGCTCCTCTAGCGGGAGATACGAGCAGTACTTC. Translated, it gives CASSSSSGRYEQYF.

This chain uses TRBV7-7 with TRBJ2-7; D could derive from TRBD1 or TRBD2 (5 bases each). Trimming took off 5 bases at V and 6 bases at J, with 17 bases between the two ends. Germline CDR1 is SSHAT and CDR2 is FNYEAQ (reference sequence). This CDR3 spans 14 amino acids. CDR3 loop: CASSRDGQWGEQYF. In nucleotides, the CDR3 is TGTGCCAGCAGCCGGGACGGCCAGTGGGGCGAGCAGTACTTC.

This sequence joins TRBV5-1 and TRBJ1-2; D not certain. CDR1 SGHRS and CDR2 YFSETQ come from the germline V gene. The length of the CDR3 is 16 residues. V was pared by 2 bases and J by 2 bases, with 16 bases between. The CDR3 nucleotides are TGCGCCAGCAGCTTTATGGGCCCCGACTCAAACTATGGCTACACCTTC. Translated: CASSFMGPDSNYGYTF.

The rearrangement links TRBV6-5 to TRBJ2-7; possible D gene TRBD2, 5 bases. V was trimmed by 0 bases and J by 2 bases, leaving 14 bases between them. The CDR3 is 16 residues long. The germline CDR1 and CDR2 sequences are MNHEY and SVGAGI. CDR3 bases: TGTGCCAGCAGTTACTCAGAACGGCGGGCGGCCTACGAGCAGTACTTC. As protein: CASSYSERRAAYEQYF.

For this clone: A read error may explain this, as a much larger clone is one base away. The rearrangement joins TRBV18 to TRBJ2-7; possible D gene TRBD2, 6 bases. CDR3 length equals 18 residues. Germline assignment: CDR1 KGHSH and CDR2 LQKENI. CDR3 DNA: TGTGCCAGCTTACCAAATTCGCCGGGAGAATATAACCCTCTCGAGCAGTACTTC. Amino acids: CASLPNSPGEYNPLEQYF.

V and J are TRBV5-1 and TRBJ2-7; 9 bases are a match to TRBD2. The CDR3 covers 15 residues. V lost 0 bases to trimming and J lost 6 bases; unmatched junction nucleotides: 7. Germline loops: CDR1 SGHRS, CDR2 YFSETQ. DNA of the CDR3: TGCGCCAGCAGCTTGGTGGCTAGCGGGATAGGCGAGCAGTACTTC. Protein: CASSLVASGIGEQYF.

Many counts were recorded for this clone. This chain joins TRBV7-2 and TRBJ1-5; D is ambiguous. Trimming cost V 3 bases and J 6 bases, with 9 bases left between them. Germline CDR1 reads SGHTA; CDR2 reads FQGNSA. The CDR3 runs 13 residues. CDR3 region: CASSFETLQPQHF. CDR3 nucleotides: TGTGCCAGCAGCTTCGAGACACTTCAGCCCCAGCATTTT.

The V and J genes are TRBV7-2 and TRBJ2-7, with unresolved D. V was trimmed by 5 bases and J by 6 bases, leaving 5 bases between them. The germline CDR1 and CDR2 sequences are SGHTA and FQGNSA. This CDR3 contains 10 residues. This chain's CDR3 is CASSQSEQYF. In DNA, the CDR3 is TGTGCCAGCAGCCAGTCCGAGCAGTACTTC.

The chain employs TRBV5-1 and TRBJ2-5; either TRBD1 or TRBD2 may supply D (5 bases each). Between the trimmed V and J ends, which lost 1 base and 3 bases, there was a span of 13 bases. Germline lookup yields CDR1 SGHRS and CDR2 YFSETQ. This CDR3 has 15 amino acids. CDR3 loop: CASSLSGRTEETQYF. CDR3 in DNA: TGCGCCAGCAGCTTGTCGGGGCGAACCGAAGAGACCCAGTACTTC.

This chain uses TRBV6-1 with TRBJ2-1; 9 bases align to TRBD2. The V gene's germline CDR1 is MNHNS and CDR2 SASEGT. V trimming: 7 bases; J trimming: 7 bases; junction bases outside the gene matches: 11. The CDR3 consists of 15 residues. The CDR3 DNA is TGTGCCAGCACCGAGATAGCGGGAGTAGGTAATGAGCAGTTCTTC. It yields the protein CASTEIAGVGNEQFF.

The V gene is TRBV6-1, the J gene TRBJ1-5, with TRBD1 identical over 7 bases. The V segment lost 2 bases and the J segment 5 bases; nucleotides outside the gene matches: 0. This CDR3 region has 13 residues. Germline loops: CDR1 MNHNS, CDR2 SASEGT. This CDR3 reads CASSERGHQPQHF. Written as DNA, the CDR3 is TGTGCCAGCAGTGAAAGGGGGCATCAGCCCCAGCATTTT.

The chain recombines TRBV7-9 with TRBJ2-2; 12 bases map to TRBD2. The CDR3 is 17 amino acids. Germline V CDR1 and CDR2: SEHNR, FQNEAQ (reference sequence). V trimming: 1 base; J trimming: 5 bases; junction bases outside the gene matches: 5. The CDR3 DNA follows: TGTGCCAGCAGCTTAGTAGCGACTAGCGGGAGAACCGGGGAGCTGTTTTTT. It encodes CASSLVATSGRTGELFF.